This T cell receptor (beta chain) was captured in a study of blood T cells in healthy people across ages. Overall study context: Capture via template switching afforded approximately one barcoded beta molecule per two T cells. The study's findings and limits: Conclusively comparing naive with antigen-experienced cells was impossible with unsorted PBMCs. In long-lived donors, naive CD4+ cell counts and diversity exceeded those of aged donors.

The CDR3 is made up of 12 amino acids. Germline-derived CDR1 and CDR2 are SGHRS and YFSETQ. Worth noting for this clonotype: Its antigen remains unknown. The junction and the germline gene differ at one end; a read error may be behind it.

A second PCR of roughly 7 to 11 cycles used a sample-barcoded 5' primer and a J-beta primer mix. TCRdb re-analysed the 5' RACE reads in MiXCR, keeping a single row per CDR3 protein. The sample carries about 770,000 distinct CDR3 sequences, around 43% recorded once. Extracted total RNA amounted to at least 5 micrograms for each sample. Specimen: blood. V usage is TRBV5-1 and J usage is TRBJ2-7; D gene ambiguous. This receptor was obtained from a man in his sixties in good health. The CDR3 region is CAGSPGPGEQYF. CDR3 in DNA: TGCGCCGGCAGCCCCGGGCCAGGCGAGCAGTACTTC.